The following is a TCR beta chain sequence with its context. Its target is unknown. This specimen comes from a study of OX40 agonist ivuxolimab in advanced cancers. Some clones are missing from TCRdb's copy, which holds only in-frame ones; the method was immunoSEQ multiplex PCR. The table includes fewer than 70,000 clones, 85% to 90% detected once. The V gene's germline CDR1 is LNHDA and CDR2 SQIVND (reference sequence). V lost 1 base and J lost 2; bases outside the gene matches: 4. This CDR3 has 17 amino acids. Study findings and constraints: Still undetermined is the antigen specificity of the expanded peripheral T cells.

The rearrangement uses TRBV19 and TRBJ2-3; 12 bases are a match to TRBD2. The sequence derives from an adult with an advanced solid tumor such as melanoma, head and neck, liver or kidney cancer. Sequenced material: CD4+ or CD8+ T cells sorted from blood, taken in a trial of the OX40 agonist ivuxolimab. The chain's CDR3 is CASSIAGLAGNTDTQYF. The CDR3 DNA follows: TGTGCCAGTAGTATAGCTGGACTAGCGGGGAACACAGATACGCAGTATTTT. The full variable domain, completed using reference TRBV19 and TRBJ2-3, is DGGITQSPKYLFRKEGQNVTLSCEQNLNHDAMYWYRQDPGQGLRLIYYSQIVNDFQKGDIAEGYSVSREKKESFPLTVTSAQKNPTAFYLCASSIAGLAGNTDTQYFGPGTRLTVL.